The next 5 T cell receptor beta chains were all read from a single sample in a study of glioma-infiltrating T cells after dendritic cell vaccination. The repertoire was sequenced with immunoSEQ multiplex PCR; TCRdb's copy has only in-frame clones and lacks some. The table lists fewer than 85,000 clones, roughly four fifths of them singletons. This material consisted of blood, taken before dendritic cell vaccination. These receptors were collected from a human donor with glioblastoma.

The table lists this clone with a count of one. The CDR3 sequence is CASSEPAGRSLNEQFF. In DNA form, the CDR3 reads TGCGCCAGCAGTGAGCCAGCGGGACGGAGTTTGAATGAGCAGTTCTTC. V and J are TRBV10-2 and TRBJ2-1; 7 positions match TRBD2. This CDR3 region has 16 residues. The germline V gene encodes CDR1 WSHSY and CDR2 SAAADI. The junction had 11 bases not matched to a gene; V was cut back by 2 bases and J by 7 bases.

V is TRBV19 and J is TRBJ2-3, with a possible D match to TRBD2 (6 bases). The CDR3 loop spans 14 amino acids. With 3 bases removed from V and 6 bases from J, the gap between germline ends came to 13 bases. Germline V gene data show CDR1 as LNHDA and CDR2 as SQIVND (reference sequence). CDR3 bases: TGTGCCAGTAGTATGCCGGGACTCGAGGATACGCAGTATTTT. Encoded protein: CASSMPGLEDTQYF.

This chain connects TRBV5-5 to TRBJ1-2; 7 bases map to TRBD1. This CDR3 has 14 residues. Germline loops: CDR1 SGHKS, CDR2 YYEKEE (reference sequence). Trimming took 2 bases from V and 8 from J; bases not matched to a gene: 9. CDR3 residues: CASSFYDREQGYTF. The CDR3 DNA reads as TGTGCCAGCAGCTTTTACGACAGGGAGCAAGGCTACACCTTC.

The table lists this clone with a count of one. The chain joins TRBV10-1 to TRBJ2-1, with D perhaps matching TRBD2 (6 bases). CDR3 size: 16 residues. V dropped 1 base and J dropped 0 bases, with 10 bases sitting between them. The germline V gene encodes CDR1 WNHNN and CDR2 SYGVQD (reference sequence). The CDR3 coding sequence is TGCGCCAGCAGTGAGTTTAGCGGCAGCTCCTACAATGAGCAGTTCTTC. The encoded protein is CASSEFSGSSYNEQFF.

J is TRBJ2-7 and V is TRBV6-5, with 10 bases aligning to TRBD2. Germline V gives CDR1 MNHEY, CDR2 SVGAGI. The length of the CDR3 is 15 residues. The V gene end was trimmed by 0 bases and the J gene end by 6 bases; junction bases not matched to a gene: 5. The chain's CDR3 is CASSYSTLAGAEQYF. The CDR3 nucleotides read TGTGCCAGCAGTTACTCGACCCTAGCGGGGGCCGAGCAGTACTTC.